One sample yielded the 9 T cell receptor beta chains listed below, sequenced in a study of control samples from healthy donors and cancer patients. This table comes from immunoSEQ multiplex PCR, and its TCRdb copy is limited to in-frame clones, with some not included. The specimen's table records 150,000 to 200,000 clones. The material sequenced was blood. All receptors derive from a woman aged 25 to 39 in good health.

The CDR3 sequence: CSVEVQNEQFF. The CDR3 DNA reads TGCAGCGTTGAAGTCCAAAATGAGCAGTTCTTC. J is TRBJ2-1 and V is TRBV29-1; D unclear. Germline assignment: CDR1 SQVTM and CDR2 ANQGSEA. The CDR3 extends over 11 amino acids. Trimming stripped 1 base from V and 7 bases from J, with 5 bases between.

In nucleotides, the CDR3 is TGTGGGCCTAATGTAACCAGATCCAACACTGAAGCTTTCTTT. Translated, it gives CGPNVTRSNTEAFF. This chain links TRBV10-3 with TRBJ1-1, with D hard to call. The CDR3 contains 14 residues. The germline V gene has CDR1 ENHRY and CDR2 SYGVKD.

The CDR3 DNA follows: TGTGCCAGCAGCTCTGGCGGTAGCAATCAGCCCCAGCATTTT. Translated: CASSSGGSNQPQHF. The chain has TRBV7-3 and TRBJ1-5, with D unresolved. There are 14 residues in the CDR3. CDR1 and CDR2 from the germline V gene are SGHTA and FQGTGA. Trimming pared 4 bases from V and 0 bases from J, leaving 7 bases between.

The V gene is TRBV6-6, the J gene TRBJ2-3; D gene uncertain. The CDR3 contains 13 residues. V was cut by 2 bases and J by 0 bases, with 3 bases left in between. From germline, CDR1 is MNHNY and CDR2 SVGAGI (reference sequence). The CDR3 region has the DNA TGTGCCAGCAGTTACGACAGCACAGATACGCAGTATTTT. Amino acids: CASSYDSTDTQYF.

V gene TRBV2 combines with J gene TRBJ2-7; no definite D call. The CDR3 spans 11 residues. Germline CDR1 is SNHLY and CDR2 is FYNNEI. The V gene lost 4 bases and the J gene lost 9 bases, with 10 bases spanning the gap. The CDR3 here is CASSVLLGQYF. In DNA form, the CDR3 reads TGTGCCAGCAGTGTTCTCTTGGGGCAGTACTTC.

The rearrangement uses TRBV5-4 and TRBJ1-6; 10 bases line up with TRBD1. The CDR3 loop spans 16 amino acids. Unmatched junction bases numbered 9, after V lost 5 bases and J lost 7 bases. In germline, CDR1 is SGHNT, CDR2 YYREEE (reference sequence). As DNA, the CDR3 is TGTGCCAGCAGTACCGACAGGGGGCGGGCCAATTCACCCCTCCACTTT. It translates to CASSTDRGRANSPLHF.

The CDR3 loop reads CASSSGGGYNEQFF. The CDR3, as DNA: TGTGCCAGCAGCAGCGGCGGGGGCTACAATGAGCAGTTCTTC. The chain carries TRBV28 and TRBJ2-1, with 7 bases matching TRBD2. This CDR3 has 14 residues. The germline gives CDR1 MDHEN, CDR2 SYDVKM. V trimming: 6 bases; J trimming: 3 bases; junction bases outside the gene matches: 5.

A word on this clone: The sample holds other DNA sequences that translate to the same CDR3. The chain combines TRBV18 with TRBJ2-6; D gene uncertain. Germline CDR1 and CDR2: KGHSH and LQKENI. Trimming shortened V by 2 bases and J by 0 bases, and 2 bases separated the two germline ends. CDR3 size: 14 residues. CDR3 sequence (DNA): TGTGCCAGCTCACCAGTCTCTGGGGCCAACGTCCTGACTTTC. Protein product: CASSPVSGANVLTF.

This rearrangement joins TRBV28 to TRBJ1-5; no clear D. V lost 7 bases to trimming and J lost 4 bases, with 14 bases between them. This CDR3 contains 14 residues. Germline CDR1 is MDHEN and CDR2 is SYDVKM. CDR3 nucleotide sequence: TGTGCCAGCATCGAGGGCCTAAAGAATCAGCCCCAGCATTTT. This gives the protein CASIEGLKNQPQHF. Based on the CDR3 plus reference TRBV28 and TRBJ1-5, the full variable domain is DVKVTQSSRYLVKRTGEKVFLECVQDMDHENMFWYRQDPGLGLRLIYFSYDVKMKEKGDIPEGYSVSREKKERFSLILESASTNQTSMYLCASIEGLKNQPQHFGDGTRLSIL.